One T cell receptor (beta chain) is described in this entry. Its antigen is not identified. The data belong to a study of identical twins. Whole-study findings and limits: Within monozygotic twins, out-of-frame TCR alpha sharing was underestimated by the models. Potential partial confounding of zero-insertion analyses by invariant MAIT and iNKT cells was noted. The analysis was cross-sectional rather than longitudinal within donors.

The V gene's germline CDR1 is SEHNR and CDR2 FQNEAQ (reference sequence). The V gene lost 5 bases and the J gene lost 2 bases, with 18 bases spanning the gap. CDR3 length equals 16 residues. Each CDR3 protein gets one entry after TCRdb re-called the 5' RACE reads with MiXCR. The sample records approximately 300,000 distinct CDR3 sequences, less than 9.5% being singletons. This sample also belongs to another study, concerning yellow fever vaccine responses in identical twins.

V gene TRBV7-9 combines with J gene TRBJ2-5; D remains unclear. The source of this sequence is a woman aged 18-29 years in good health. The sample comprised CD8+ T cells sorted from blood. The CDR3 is CASSPRVASIQETQYF. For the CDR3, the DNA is TGTGCCAGCAGCCCCCGAGTGGCATCTATTCAAGAGACCCAGTACTTC.